The 30 T cell receptor beta chains presented below share a single source sample, sequenced in a study of T cells expressing NK-cell markers. One entry per CDR3 protein, without DNA, is what TCRdb gives after re-calling the 5' RACE reads. This sample's clone table lists 550,000 to 600,000 distinct CDR3 sequences. The sample taken for sequencing was blood T cells: a sorted CD56 or NKG2C T cell subset, CD4+ or CD8+ T cells, or bulk PBMC T cells (not recorded which). The receptor source for this set is a man younger than 30 in good health.

The CDR3: CASSRRTGDGGEQFF. The V and J genes are TRBV18 and TRBJ2-1; the TCRdb call, TRBD1, lacks DNA for checking. Germline V gene lookup returns CDR1 KGHSH and CDR2 LQKENI. CDR3 length: 15 residues.

The V call is TRBV29-1, the J call TRBJ2-5; lacking DNA, the TRBD2 call made by TCRdb goes unchecked. This CDR3 is 13 amino acids long. Germline V gene lookup returns CDR1 SQVTM and CDR2 ANQGSEA. The CDR3 region is CSGRTSGRETQYF.

The chain carries TRBV20-1 and TRBJ2-7; the TCRdb call, TRBD2, lacks DNA for checking. Germline loops: CDR1 DFQATT, CDR2 SNEGSKA (reference sequence). The CDR3 sequence is 13 residues long. The CDR3 reads CSATRGLNYEQYF.

The gene calls are TRBV19 and TRBJ2-1; TCRdb calls TRBD2, which cannot be checked without DNA. The CDR3 length is 15 residues. Germline CDR1 LNHDA, CDR2 SQIVND (reference sequence). The CDR3 loop is CASSILAGGRNEQFF. Variable domain in full (rest from reference TRBV19 and TRBJ2-1): DGGITQSPKYLFRKEGQNVTLSCEQNLNHDAMYWYRQDPGQGLRLIYYSQIVNDFQKGDIAEGYSVSREKKESFPLTVTSAQKNPTAFYLCASSILAGGRNEQFFGPGTRLTVL.

The chain couples TRBV12-3 or TRBV12-4 to TRBJ1-1; lacking DNA, the TRBD1 call made by TCRdb goes unchecked. The CDR3 extends over 16 amino acids. CDR3 in amino acids: CASSPGLRQTNTEAFF.

The chain links TRBV4-1 to TRBJ1-2. This CDR3 is built from 15 residues. Germline CDR1 is MGHRA and CDR2 is YSYEKL. CDR3 in amino acids: CASSQEKGTTYGYTF.

The chain links TRBV12-3 or TRBV12-4 to TRBJ2-6; the D gene TCRdb calls, TRBD1, cannot be checked with no DNA. CDR3 length: 17 residues. The CDR3 reads CASSFPQGAFGANVLTF.

V gene TRBV12-3 or TRBV12-4 combines with J gene TRBJ1-5. This CDR3 is 16 amino acids long. The CDR3 is CASSRMDGNSNQPQHF.

The chain's CDR3 is CASREGNQETQYF. J is TRBJ2-5 and V is TRBV7-9; TCRdb selects TRBD2, and the lack of DNA leaves this call unchecked. CDR3 length equals 13 residues. Germline V lookup: CDR1 SEHNR, CDR2 FQNEAQ (reference sequence).

The chain couples TRBV25-1 to TRBJ1-1. The germline gives CDR1 MGHDK, CDR2 SYGVNS. This CDR3 is built from 11 residues. The chain's CDR3 is CASTMNTEAFF.

V and J are TRBV12-3 or TRBV12-4 and TRBJ2-1; TCRdb's assignment of TRBD1 cannot be checked, as there is no DNA. CDR3 length equals 16 residues. The chain's CDR3 is CASSPRTPKRHNEQFF.

This chain joins TRBV11-2 and TRBJ1-2; the D call of TRBD1 rests on TCRdb alone, since no DNA is present to check it. This CDR3 has 16 residues. Germline CDR1 SGHAT, CDR2 FQNNGV. CDR3 sequence: CASSLDGDRTNYGYTF.

V and J are TRBV7-9 and TRBJ2-1. This CDR3 has 15 residues. Per germline, CDR1 SEHNR and CDR2 FQNEAQ (reference sequence). This CDR3 is CASSLAGNMGNEQFF. Drawing the rest from reference TRBV7-9 and TRBJ2-1, the complete variable domain is DTGVSQNPRHKITKRGQNVTFRCDPISEHNRLYWYRQTLGQGPEFLTYFQNEAQLEKSRLLSDRFSAERPKGSFSTLEIQRTEQGDSAMYLCASSLAGNMGNEQFFGPGTRLTVL.

The chain recombines TRBV6-5 with TRBJ2-1; TCRdb names TRBD2, which stays unverified in the absence of DNA. This CDR3 contains 17 residues. Germline CDR1 is MNHEY and CDR2 is SVGAGI. CDR3: CASSYLAGVPSYNEQFF.

The chain recombines TRBV5-1 with TRBJ2-1; TCRdb's D call of TRBD2 is untestable without DNA. There are 17 residues in the CDR3. In germline, CDR1 is SGHRS, CDR2 YFSETQ. This CDR3 is CASSPRGSGSAYNEQFF.

CDR3 sequence: CASSLAMGQGAWNEQFF. The rearrangement uses TRBV5-1 and TRBJ2-1; the D call from TCRdb, TRBD1, cannot be confirmed without DNA. Germline CDR1 reads SGHRS; CDR2 reads YFSETQ. This CDR3 spans 17 amino acids.

The genes are TRBV7-2 and TRBJ2-2. This CDR3 comprises 13 residues. Germline lookup yields CDR1 SGHTA and CDR2 FQGNSA. This CDR3 reads CASAWGNTGELFF. Full variable domain (missing parts from reference TRBV7-2 and TRBJ2-2): GAGVSQSPSNKVTEKGKDVELRCDPISGHTALYWYRQSLGQGLEFLIYFQGNSAPDKSGLPSDRFSAERTGGSVSTLTIQRTQQEDSAVYLCASAWGNTGELFFGEGSRLTVL.

The chain recombines TRBV5-1 with TRBJ2-2; TCRdb indicates TRBD2, and absent DNA this call remains unverified. CDR3 size: 15 residues. Germline V gene sequence: CDR1 SGHRS, CDR2 YFSETQ. The CDR3 spells CASRPGLADTGELFF.

The chain couples TRBV7-8 to TRBJ1-1. Germline CDR1 and CDR2: SGHVS and FQNEAQ. This CDR3 is built from 18 residues. CDR3: CASSLEGQAIRGDTEAFF.

This sequence joins TRBV5-6 and TRBJ2-7; as DNA is missing, the TRBD2 call by TCRdb cannot be tested. This CDR3 has 13 residues. CDR1 SGHDT and CDR2 YYEEEE come from the germline V gene. This chain's CDR3 is CASSPTRTYEQYF. Together with reference TRBV5-6 and TRBJ2-7, the CDR3 gives the full variable domain: DAGVTQSPTHLIKTRGQQVTLRCSPKSGHDTVSWYQQALGQGPQFIFQYYEEEERQRGNFPDRFSGHQFPNYSSELNVNALLLGDSALYLCASSPTRTYEQYFGPGTRLTVT.

The J gene is TRBJ2-1, the V gene TRBV28; TCRdb designates TRBD2, a call that cannot be tested without DNA. This CDR3 has 18 amino acids. The germline gives CDR1 MDHEN, CDR2 SYDVKM. CDR3 sequence reads: CATATSGRSWSSYNEQFF.

J is TRBJ1-2 and V is TRBV27. The CDR3 runs to 14 residues. The germline gives CDR1 MNHEY, CDR2 SMNVEV (reference sequence). This CDR3 reads CASSLTHSNYGYTF.

This chain joins TRBV5-1 and TRBJ2-5; with no DNA, the TCRdb D assignment of TRBD2 cannot be verified. Germline CDR1 is SGHRS and CDR2 is YFSETQ. CDR3 length equals 14 residues. The CDR3 is CASGDGGTVETQYF.

This chain links TRBV6-6 with TRBJ1-6; TCRdb gives TRBD1 as the D gene, but with no DNA this cannot be confirmed. Germline lookup yields CDR1 MNHNY and CDR2 SVGAGI (reference sequence). The CDR3 is made up of 13 amino acids. CDR3 sequence: CASSQARQGPLHF.

The chain employs TRBV12-3 or TRBV12-4 and TRBJ2-1; the D call of TRBD2 rests on TCRdb alone, since no DNA is present to check it. This CDR3 contains 14 residues. CDR3 region: CASSYKDLAGGQFF.

The CDR3 sequence: CASSSRLRDMETQYF. The V and J genes are TRBV9 and TRBJ2-5; the TCRdb D gene call, TRBD2, has no DNA to confirm it. Germline lookup yields CDR1 SGDLS and CDR2 YYNGEE. The CDR3 runs to 15 residues.

The CDR3 region is CASSGTGGAAEQFF. This chain links TRBV7-2 with TRBJ2-1; TCRdb picks TRBD1, but there is no DNA to check that call. The CDR3 length is 14 residues. Germline V gene lookup returns CDR1 SGHTA and CDR2 FQGNSA.

The chain joins TRBV13 to TRBJ2-3. The germline V gene has CDR1 PRHDT and CDR2 FYEKMQ (reference sequence). The CDR3 covers 12 residues. CDR3 sequence: CASSLRKDTQYF.

This chain uses TRBV10-3 with TRBJ2-6; no DNA is available, so the TRBD1 call from TCRdb remains unchecked. The length of the CDR3 is 15 residues. CDR1 is ENHRY and CDR2 is SYGVKD in the germline V gene. The CDR3 sequence: CAISAGSPSANVLTF.

V and J are TRBV20-1 and TRBJ2-3; TCRdb's assignment of TRBD1 cannot be checked, as there is no DNA. The CDR3 runs to 13 residues. Germline V gene lookup returns CDR1 DFQATT and CDR2 SNEGSKA (reference sequence). CDR3 protein: CSQGGALTDTQYF.